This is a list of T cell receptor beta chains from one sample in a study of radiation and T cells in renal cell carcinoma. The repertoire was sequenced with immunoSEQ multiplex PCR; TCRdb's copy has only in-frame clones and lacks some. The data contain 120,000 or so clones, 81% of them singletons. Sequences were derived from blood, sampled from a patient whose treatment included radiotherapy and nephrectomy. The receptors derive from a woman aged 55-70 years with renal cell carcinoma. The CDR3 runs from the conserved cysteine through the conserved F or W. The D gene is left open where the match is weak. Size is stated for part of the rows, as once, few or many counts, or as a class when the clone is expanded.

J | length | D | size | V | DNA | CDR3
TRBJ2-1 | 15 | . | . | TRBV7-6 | TGTGCCAGCAGCCTAGGAGGGGGCGACTACAATGAGCAGTTCTTC | CASSLGGGDYNEQFF
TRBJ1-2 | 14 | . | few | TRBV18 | TGTGCCAGCTCACCACAGGGGAAGAACTATGGCTACACCTTC | CASSPQGKNYGYTF
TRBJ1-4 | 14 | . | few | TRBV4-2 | TGTGCCAGCAGCCCCGCAGGGACGGATGAAAAACTGTTTTTT | CASSPAGTDEKLFF
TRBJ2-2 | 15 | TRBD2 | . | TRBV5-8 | TGTGCCAGCAGCTCGGGACTAGCGGGACGCGAGGAGCTGTTTTTT | CASSSGLAGREELFF
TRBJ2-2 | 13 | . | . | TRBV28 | TGTGCCACCTTAGATACGAACACCGGGGAGCTGTTTTTT | CATLDTNTGELFF
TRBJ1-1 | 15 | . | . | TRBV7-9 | TGTGCCAGCAGCTTAGGCCCTACAGGTAGCACTGAAGCTTTCTTT | CASSLGPTGSTEAFF
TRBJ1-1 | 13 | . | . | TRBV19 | TGTGCCAGTAACGGGGAGGGGAACACTGAAGCTTTCTTT | CASNGEGNTEAFF
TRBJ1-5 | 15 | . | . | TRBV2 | TGTGCCAGCAGTGACGATCGGCAGGGCAATCAGCCCCAGCATTTT | CASSDDRQGNQPQHF
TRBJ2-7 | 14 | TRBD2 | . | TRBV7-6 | TGTGCCAGCAGCCCTAGACTAGCGCCCTACGAGCAGTACTTC | CASSPRLAPYEQYF
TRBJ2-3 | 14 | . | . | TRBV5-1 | TGCGCCAGCAGCTTCATTCAGAACACAGATACGCAGTATTTT | CASSFIQNTDTQYF
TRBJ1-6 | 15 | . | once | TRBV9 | TGTGCCAGCAGCGTAGCCAGCCAAGTTAATTCACCCCTCCACTTT | CASSVASQVNSPLHF
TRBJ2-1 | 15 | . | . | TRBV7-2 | TGTGCCAGCAGCTTAGACAGACCGAGGTACAATGAGCAGTTCTTC | CASSLDRPRYNEQFF
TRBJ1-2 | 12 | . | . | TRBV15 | TGTGCCACCAGCAGAGGGGTGGATTCCTACACCTTC | CATSRGVDSYTF
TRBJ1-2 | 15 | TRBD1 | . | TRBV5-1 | TGCGCCAGCAGCTTGGATGGACAGGGACTCTATGGCTACACCTTC | CASSLDGQGLYGYTF
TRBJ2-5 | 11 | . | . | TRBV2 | TGTGCCAGCAGTGAGGGGAAGACCCAGTACTTC | CASSEGKTQYF
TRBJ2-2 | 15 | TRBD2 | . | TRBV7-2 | TGTGCCAGCAGCTTAGCCGGGGGGTACACCGGGGAGCTGTTTTTT | CASSLAGGYTGELFF
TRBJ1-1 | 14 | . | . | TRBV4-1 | TGCGCCAGCAGCACGGACAGTCTGAACACTGAAGCTTTCTTT | CASSTDSLNTEAFF
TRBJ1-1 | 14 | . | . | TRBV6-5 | TGTGCCAGCAGTTATAGGACAGCGAACACTGAAGCTTTCTTT | CASSYRTANTEAFF
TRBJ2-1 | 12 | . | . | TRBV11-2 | TGTGCCAGCAGCTTAGTAGTTGCTGAGCAGTTCTTC | CASSLVVAEQFF
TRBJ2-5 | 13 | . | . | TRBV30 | TGTGCCAGCCGGGACACAATTTTAGGGACCCAGTACTTC | CASRDTILGTQYF
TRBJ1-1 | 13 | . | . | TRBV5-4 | TGTGCCAGCAGCTTGGTTGGTCGCACTGAAGCTTTCTTT | CASSLVGRTEAFF
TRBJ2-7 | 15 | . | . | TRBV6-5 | TGTGCCAGCAAACTCAGATTGGACGGCCAGTACGAGCAGTACTTC | CASKLRLDGQYEQYF
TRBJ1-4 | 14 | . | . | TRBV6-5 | TGTGCCAGCAGTTCACAGACAACTAATGAAAAACTGTTTTTT | CASSSQTTNEKLFF
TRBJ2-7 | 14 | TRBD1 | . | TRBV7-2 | TGTGCCAGCAGCTTCCGGGACAGGGGCACCGAGCAGTACTTC | CASSFRDRGTEQYF
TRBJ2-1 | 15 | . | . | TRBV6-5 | TGTGCCAGCAGTCCCGTGGAGGGGGCCGGGGATGAGCAGTTCTTC | CASSPVEGAGDEQFF
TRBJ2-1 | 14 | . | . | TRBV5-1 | TGCGCCAGCAGCGTATCCACATTGTACAATGAGCAGTTCTTC | CASSVSTLYNEQFF
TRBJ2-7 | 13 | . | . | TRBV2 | TGTGCCAGCAGCCCGACTGAGCTGTACGAGCAGTACTTC | CASSPTELYEQYF
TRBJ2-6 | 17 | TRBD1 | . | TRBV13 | TGTGCCAGCAGCTCTCCGGGACAGGGGCCTGGGGCCAACGTCCTGACTTTC | CASSSPGQGPGANVLTF
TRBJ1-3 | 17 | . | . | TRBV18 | TGTGCCAGCTCACCACTGAACGGACAGAATTCTGGAAACACCATATATTTT | CASSPLNGQNSGNTIYF
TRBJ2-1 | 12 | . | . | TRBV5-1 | TGCGCCAGCAGCTCCGACATCAATGAGCAGTTCTTC | CASSSDINEQFF
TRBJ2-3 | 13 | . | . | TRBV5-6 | TGTGCCAGCAGCTTAGGTAGCACAGATACGCAGTATTTT | CASSLGSTDTQYF
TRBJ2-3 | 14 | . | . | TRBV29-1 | TGCAGCGTTGATCTGGCAGGGAGCACAGATACGCAGTATTTT | CSVDLAGSTDTQYF
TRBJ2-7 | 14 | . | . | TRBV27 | TGTGCCAGCAGTTTACGCGGCGGGTCGTCCGAGCAGTACTTC | CASSLRGGSSEQYF
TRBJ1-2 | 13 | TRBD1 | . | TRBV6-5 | TGTGCCAGCAGCCCCGGGACAGGGTTGGGCTACACCTTC | CASSPGTGLGYTF
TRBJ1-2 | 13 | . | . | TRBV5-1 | TGCGCCAGCACCCGGAGGGAAGGGGATGGCTACACCTTC | CASTRREGDGYTF
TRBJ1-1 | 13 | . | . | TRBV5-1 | TGCGCCAGCAGCTTGGGGAGAGACACTGAAGCTTTCTTT | CASSLGRDTEAFF
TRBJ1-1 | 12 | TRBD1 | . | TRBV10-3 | TGTGCCATCAGTGGGCTGGACAGGGGAGCTTTCTTT | CAISGLDRGAFF
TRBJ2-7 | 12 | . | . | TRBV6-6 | TGTGCCAGCAGTTATACCCTAGGGGAGCAGTACTTC | CASSYTLGEQYF
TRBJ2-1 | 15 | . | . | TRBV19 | TGTGCCAGTAGTATCCCGGGCCTAGCCGGGAATGAGCAGTTCTTC | CASSIPGLAGNEQFF
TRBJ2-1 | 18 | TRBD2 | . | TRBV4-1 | TGCGCCAGCAGCCAAGCTCCTAGGACTAGCGGGATCTACAATGAGCAGTTCTTC | CASSQAPRTSGIYNEQFF
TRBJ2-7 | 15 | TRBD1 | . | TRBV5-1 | TGCGCCAGCGCCCCGAACACAGGGGTTTTCTACGAGCAGTACTTC | CASAPNTGVFYEQYF
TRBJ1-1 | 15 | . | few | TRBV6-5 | TGTGCCAGCAGTTACACTCCGGACTCGAGGACTGAAGCTTTCTTT | CASSYTPDSRTEAFF
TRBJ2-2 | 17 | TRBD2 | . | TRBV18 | TGTGCCAGCTCACCGGGCTACGGGACTAGCACCTCCGGGGAGCTGTTTTTT | CASSPGYGTSTSGELFF
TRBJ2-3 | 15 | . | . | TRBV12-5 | TGTGCTAGTGGTTTGGGGGTCCTTCCTGAAGATACGCAGTATTTT | CASGLGVLPEDTQYF
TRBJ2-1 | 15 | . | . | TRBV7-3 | TGTGCCAGCAGCTTAACATTCCTAGGGATCAATGAGCAGTTCTTC | CASSLTFLGINEQFF
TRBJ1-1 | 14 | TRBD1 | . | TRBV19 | TGTGCCAGTGTGAGGACAGGGCCGGGAACTGAAGCTTTCTTT | CASVRTGPGTEAFF
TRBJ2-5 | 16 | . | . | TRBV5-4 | TGTGCCAGCAGCCCACAAGCTGGCAGAAAAGGAGAGACCCAGTACTTC | CASSPQAGRKGETQYF
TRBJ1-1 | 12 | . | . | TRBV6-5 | TGTGCCAGCCAGGGCATTGACACTGAAGCTTTCTTT | CASQGIDTEAFF
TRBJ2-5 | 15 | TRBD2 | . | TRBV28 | TGTGCCAGTCGCCTTGCGGGGGGTACCCACGAGACCCAGTACTTC | CASRLAGGTHETQYF
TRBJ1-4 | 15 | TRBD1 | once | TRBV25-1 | TGTGCCAGCAGTTTTCCCGGACAGGGTAATGAAAAACTGTTTTTT | CASSFPGQGNEKLFF
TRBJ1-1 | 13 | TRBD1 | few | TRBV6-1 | TGTGCCAGCAGAGAGACAGGGTATCCCGAAGCTTTCTTT | CASRETGYPEAFF
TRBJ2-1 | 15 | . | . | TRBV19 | TGTGCCACTTACACCGGGGGAGGATCCCACAATGAGCAGTTCTTC | CATYTGGGSHNEQFF
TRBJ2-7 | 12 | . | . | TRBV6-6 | TGTGCCAGCAGGTCTGGGGACTCAAAGGAGTACTTC | CASRSGDSKEYF
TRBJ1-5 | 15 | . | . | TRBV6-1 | TGTGCCAGCAGTGAAGTATGGGGGAGCAATCAGCCCCAGCATTTT | CASSEVWGSNQPQHF